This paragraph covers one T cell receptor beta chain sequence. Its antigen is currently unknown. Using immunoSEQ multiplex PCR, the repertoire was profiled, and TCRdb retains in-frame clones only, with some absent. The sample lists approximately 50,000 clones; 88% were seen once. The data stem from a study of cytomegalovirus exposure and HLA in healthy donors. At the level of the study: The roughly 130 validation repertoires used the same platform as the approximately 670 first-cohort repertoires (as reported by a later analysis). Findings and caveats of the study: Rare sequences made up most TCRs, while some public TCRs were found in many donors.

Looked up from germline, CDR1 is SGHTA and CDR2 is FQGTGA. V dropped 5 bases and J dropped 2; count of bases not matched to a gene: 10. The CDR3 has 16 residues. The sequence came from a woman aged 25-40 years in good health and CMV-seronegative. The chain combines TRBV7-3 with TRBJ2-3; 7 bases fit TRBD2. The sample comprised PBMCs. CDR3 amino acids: CASSPIGGGITDTQYF. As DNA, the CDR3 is TGTGCCAGCAGCCCCATTGGGGGGGGAATCACAGATACGCAGTATTTT.